The clone carrying this T cell receptor (beta chain) has a handful of counts. Its target is unknown. The sample belongs to a study of CD8 T cells in ankylosing spondylitis. Points from the study as a whole: As reported, disease-linked clones showed significant enrichment in matched ankylosing spondylitis synovial fluid. Disease-linked clones displayed a CD8+ phenotype and appeared relatively rarely in peripheral blood. Earlier reports found some motif variants in synovial fluid and blood in reactive arthritis. A TCR beta motif of under ten highly homologous variants appeared characteristic of ankylosing spondylitis blood.

The V gene's germline CDR1 is LGHNA and CDR2 YSLEER. The length of the CDR3 is 16 residues. V was clipped by 7 bases and J by 3 bases, with 16 bases between them. A quantitative 5'-RACE method, one with molecular barcodes, was used to make TCR beta libraries. Via MiXCR, TCRdb re-called the 5' RACE reads, giving one row per CDR3 protein. The sample lists about 800,000 distinct CDR3 sequences, around 11% occurring once. The sequenced material came from blood, either unsorted or a sorted T cell fraction (not recorded which). The J gene is TRBJ1-6, the V gene TRBV4-3; no clear D. This clonotype was obtained from a male donor with ankylosing spondylitis. DNA for the CDR3: TGCGCCAGCAAACGTGGGCAGAACTTCTATAATTCACCCCTCCACTTT. This sequence encodes CASKRGQNFYNSPLHF.